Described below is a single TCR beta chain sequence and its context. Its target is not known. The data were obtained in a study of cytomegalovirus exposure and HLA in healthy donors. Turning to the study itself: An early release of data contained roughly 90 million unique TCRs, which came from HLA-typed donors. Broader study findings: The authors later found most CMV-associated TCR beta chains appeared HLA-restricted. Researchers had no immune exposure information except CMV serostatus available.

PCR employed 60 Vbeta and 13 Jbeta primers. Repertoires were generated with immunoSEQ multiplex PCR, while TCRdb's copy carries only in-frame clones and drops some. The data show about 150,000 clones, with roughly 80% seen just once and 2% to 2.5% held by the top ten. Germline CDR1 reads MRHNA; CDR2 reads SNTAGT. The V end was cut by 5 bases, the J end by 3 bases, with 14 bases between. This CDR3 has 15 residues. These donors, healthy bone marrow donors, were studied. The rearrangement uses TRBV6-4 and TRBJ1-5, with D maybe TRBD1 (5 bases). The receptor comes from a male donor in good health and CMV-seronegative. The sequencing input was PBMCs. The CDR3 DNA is TGTGCCAGCAGTCCGACAGCGTACAACAATCAGCCCCAGCATTTT. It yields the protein CASSPTAYNNQPQHF.